This T cell receptor (beta chain) was found in a study of CD8 T cells in Susac syndrome. Random hexamers were used to reverse transcribe the RNA input (roughly 0.5 to 1 ug). In TCRdb, the immunoSEQ multiplex PCR reads were re-called with MiXCR into one record per CDR3 protein. The sample has some 260,000 distinct CDR3 sequences; roughly 85% are singletons. CDR1 SGHAT and CDR2 FQDESV come from the germline V gene (reference sequence). V gave up 4 bases and J gave up 2 bases, with 13 bases separating them. This CDR3 has 15 residues. The multiple sclerosis controls consisted of treatment-naive patients with relapsing-remitting disease, either stable or active.

Material: CD8+ T cells from PBMCs. The clonotype was recovered from a human donor with multiple sclerosis. The chain links TRBV11-1 to TRBJ2-3; D might be TRBD2 (5 bases). The CDR3 sequence: CASSSFSGATDTQYF. Here the CDR3 DNA reads TGTGCCAGCAGCTCCTTCAGCGGTGCCACAGATACGCAGTATTTT.